This T cell receptor beta chain was captured in a study of blood T cell repertoires in COVID-19. The wider study: Sites in the United States, Italy and Spain provided acute and convalescent COVID-19 samples. PBMCs, B-cell-depleted T cells, or T cells provided the cDNA or gDNA that made up the material.

The V gene's germline CDR1 is SGDLS and CDR2 YYNGEE. This CDR3 has 17 amino acids. J was trimmed by 2 bases and V by 0 bases; bases with no gene match: 7. Profiled with immunoSEQ multiplex PCR; TCRdb holds only in-frame clones, not every one. The sample has approximately 46,000 clones; roughly 86% are singletons. The origin of this receptor is a man aged 60-69 years with active or convalescent COVID-19. Sequenced material: peripheral blood. The genes are TRBV9 and TRBJ2-3; 9 nucleotides line up with TRBD2. CDR3 sequence: CASSVGSSGVATDTQYF. Written as DNA, the CDR3 is TGTGCCAGCAGCGTAGGTTCTAGCGGGGTCGCCACAGATACGCAGTATTTT.